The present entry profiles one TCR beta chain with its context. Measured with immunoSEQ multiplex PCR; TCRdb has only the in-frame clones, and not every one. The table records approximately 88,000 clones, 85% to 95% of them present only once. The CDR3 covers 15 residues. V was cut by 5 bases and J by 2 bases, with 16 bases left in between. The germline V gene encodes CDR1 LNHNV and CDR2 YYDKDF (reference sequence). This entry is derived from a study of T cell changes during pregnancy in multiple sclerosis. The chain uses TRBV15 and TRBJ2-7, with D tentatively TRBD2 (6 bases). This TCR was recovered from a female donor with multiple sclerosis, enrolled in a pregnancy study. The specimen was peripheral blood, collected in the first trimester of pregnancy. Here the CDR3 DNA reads TGTGCCACCAGCCCAGTGGCGGGCGGGACCTACGAGCAGTACTTC. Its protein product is CATSPVAGGTYEQYF.